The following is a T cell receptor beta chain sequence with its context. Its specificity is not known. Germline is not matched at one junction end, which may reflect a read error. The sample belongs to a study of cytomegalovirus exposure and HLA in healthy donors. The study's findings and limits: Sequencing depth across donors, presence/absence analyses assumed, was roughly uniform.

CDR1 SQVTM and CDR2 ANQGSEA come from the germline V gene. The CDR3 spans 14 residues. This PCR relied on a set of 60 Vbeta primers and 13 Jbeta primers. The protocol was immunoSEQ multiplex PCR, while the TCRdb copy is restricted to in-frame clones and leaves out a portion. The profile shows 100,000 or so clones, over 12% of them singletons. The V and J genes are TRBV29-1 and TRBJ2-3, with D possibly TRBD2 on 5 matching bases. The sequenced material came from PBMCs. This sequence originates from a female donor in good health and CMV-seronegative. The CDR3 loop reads CSVVGLASTDKQYF. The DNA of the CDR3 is TGCAGCGTTGTAGGGCTAGCTAGCACAGATAAGCAGTATTTT.